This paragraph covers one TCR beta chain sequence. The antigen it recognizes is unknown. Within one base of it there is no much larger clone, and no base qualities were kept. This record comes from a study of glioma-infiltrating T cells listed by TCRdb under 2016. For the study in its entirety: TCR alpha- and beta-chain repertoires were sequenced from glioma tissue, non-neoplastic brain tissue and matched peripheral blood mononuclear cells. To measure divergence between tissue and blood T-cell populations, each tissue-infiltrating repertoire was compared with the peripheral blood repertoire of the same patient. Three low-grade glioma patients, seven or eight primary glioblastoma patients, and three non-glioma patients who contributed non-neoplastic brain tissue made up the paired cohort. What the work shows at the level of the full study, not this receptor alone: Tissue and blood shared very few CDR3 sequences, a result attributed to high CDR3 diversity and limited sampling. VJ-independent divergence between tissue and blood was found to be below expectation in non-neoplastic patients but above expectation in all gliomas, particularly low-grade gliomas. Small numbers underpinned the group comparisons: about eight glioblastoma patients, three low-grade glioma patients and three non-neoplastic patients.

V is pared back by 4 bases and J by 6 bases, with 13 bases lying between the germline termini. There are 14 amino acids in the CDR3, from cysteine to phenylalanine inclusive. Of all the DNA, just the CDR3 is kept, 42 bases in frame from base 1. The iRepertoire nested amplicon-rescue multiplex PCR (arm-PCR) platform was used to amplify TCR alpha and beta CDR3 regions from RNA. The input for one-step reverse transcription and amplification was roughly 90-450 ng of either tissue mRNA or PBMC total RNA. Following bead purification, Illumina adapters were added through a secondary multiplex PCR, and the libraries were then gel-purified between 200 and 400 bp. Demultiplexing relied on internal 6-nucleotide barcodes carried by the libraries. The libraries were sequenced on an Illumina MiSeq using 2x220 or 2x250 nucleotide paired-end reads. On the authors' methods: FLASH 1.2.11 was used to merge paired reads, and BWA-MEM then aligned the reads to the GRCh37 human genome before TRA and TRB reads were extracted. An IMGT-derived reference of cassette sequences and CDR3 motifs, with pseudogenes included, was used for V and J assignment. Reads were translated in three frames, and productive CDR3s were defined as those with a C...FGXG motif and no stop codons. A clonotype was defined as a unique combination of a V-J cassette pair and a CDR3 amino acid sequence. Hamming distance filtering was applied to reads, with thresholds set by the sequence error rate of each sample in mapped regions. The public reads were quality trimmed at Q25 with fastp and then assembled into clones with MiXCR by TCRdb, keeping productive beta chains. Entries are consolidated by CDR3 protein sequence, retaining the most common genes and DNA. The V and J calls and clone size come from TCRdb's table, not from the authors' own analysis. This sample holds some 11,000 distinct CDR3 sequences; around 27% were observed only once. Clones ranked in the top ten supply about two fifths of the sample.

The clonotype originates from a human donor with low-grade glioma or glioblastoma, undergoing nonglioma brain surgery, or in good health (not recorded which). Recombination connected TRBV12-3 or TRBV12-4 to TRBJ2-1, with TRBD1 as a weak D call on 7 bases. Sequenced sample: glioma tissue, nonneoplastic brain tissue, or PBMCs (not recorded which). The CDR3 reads CASSSNRGGNEQFF. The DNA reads TGTGCCAGCAGTTCCAACAGGGGAGGCAATGAGCAGTTCTTC.